These T cell receptor beta chains were read from a single sample in a study of T cell responses to AZD1222 COVID-19 vaccine. Sequencing was performed with immunoSEQ multiplex PCR; in TCRdb, only in-frame clones are kept and a portion is missing. The data hold 110,000 or so clones, with around nine tenths observed a single time. The material sequenced was peripheral blood, taken 28 days after the second dose of the MenACWY control vaccine. The receptor source for this set is an adult who received the MenACWY meningococcal vaccine as a control. CDR3s include the opening cysteine and the closing phenylalanine or tryptophan. Each record gives: V gene, J gene, clone size, D gene, CDR3 protein, CDR3 DNA. A D gene is named only where the DNA matches it firmly. Expanded clones get a size class; other rows say once, few or many, or leave the size out.

V: TRBV19
J: TRBJ1-1
size: -
D: -
CDR3: CASTPISNTEAFF
DNA: TGTGCCAGTACTCCGATCTCGAACACTGAAGCTTTCTTT

V: TRBV10-1
J: TRBJ2-2
size: -
D: -
CDR3: CASRDRALFGELFF
DNA: TGCGCCAGCAGAGATAGGGCTCTTTTCGGGGAGCTGTTTTTT

V: TRBV30
J: TRBJ2-7
size: -
D: -
CDR3: CAWSGAGGLYEQYF
DNA: TGTGCCTGGAGTGGGGCAGGAGGGCTTTACGAGCAGTACTTC

V: TRBV19
J: TRBJ1-4
size: -
D: -
CDR3: CASSTIGGEKLFF
DNA: TGTGCCAGTAGTACCATCGGAGGGGAAAAACTGTTTTTT

V: TRBV2
J: TRBJ2-1
size: -
D: TRBD1
CDR3: CAGARTGVTNEQFF
DNA: TGTGCCGGGGCGAGGACAGGGGTGACCAATGAGCAGTTCTTC

V: TRBV9
J: TRBJ2-5
size: -
D: TRBD2
CDR3: CASSVGYLAGVEETQYF
DNA: TGTGCCAGCAGCGTAGGTTATCTAGCGGGGGTTGAGGAGACCCAGTACTTC

V: TRBV12-3/TRBV12-4
J: TRBJ2-5
size: -
D: TRBD2
CDR3: CASSFGLGETQYF
DNA: TGTGCCAGCAGTTTTGGACTAGGCGAGACCCAGTACTTC

V: TRBV15
J: TRBJ2-2
size: -
D: -
CDR3: CATSGHGTGELFF
DNA: TGTGCCACCAGCGGACACGGCACCGGGGAGCTGTTTTTT

V: TRBV9
J: TRBJ2-3
size: -
D: -
CDR3: CASSPRFGDTDTQYF
DNA: TGTGCCAGCAGCCCCCGTTTTGGTGACACAGATACGCAGTATTTT

V: TRBV30
J: TRBJ2-1
size: -
D: TRBD2
CDR3: CAWKPGLAGYNEQFF
DNA: TGTGCCTGGAAACCGGGACTAGCGGGGTACAATGAGCAGTTCTTC

V: TRBV9
J: TRBJ2-1
size: -
D: TRBD2
CDR3: CASSGGTSGESSYNEQFF
DNA: TGTGCCAGCAGCGGCGGGACTAGCGGGGAAAGCTCCTACAATGAGCAGTTCTTC

V: TRBV19
J: TRBJ1-5
size: -
D: -
CDR3: CASSPDGSNQPQHF
DNA: TGTGCCAGTAGTCCGGACGGTAGCAATCAGCCCCAGCATTTT

V: TRBV5-5
J: TRBJ1-2
size: -
D: -
CDR3: CASSLDGNYGYTF
DNA: TGTGCCAGCAGCTTGGACGGTAACTATGGCTACACCTTC

V: TRBV10-2
J: TRBJ2-3
size: -
D: -
CDR3: CASRSMAGTTDTQYF
DNA: TGCGCCAGCAGGTCCATGGCGGGGACGACAGATACGCAGTATTTT

V: TRBV2
J: TRBJ1-6
size: -
D: TRBD1
CDR3: CASREQGVINSPLHF
DNA: TGTGCCAGCAGGGAACAGGGGGTCATCAATTCACCCCTCCACTTT

V: TRBV5-1
J: TRBJ1-4
size: -
D: -
CDR3: CASSLGGTNEKLFF
DNA: TGCGCCAGCAGCTTGGGGGGAACTAATGAAAAACTGTTTTTT

V: TRBV18
J: TRBJ2-7
size: -
D: TRBD1
CDR3: CASSPPLGTGDHGPYEQYF
DNA: TGTGCCAGCTCACCACCGCTTGGGACAGGGGACCATGGTCCCTACGAGCAGTACTTC

V: TRBV7-2
J: TRBJ2-3
size: -
D: TRBD2
CDR3: CASSLYGTSGFYTDTQYF
DNA: TGTGCCAGCAGCTTATATGGGACTAGCGGGTTCTACACAGATACGCAGTATTTT

V: TRBV12-3/TRBV12-4
J: TRBJ1-1
size: -
D: -
CDR3: CASSLHPGEAFF
DNA: TGTGCCAGCAGCTTGCATCCCGGGGAAGCTTTCTTT

V: TRBV6-5
J: TRBJ1-1
size: -
D: -
CDR3: CASSYEGPNTEAFF
DNA: TGTGCCAGCAGTTACGAGGGGCCGAACACTGAAGCTTTCTTT

V: TRBV6-5
J: TRBJ2-2
size: -
D: TRBD1
CDR3: CASSFRTGQTGELFF
DNA: TGTGCCAGCAGTTTCCGGACAGGGCAAACCGGGGAGCTGTTTTTT

V: TRBV15
J: TRBJ2-2
size: few
D: -
CDR3: CATSREGTHAGELFF
DNA: TGTGCCACCAGCAGAGAGGGGACTCACGCCGGGGAGCTGTTTTTT

V: TRBV11-3
J: TRBJ2-5
size: -
D: -
CDR3: CASSSPGEETQYF
DNA: TGTGCCAGCAGCTCCCCAGGGGAAGAGACCCAGTACTTC

V: TRBV12-3/TRBV12-4
J: TRBJ2-5
size: -
D: TRBD1
CDR3: CASSRDRKETQYF
DNA: TGTGCCAGCAGTCGGGACAGGAAAGAGACCCAGTACTTC

V: TRBV3-1/TRBV3-2
J: TRBJ2-3
size: -
D: -
CDR3: CASSQVRGASTDTQYF
DNA: TGTGCCAGCAGCCAAGTCCGGGGGGCTAGCACAGATACGCAGTATTTT

V: TRBV12-1
J: TRBJ2-1
size: -
D: -
CDR3: CASSLDLGQGLYNEQFF
DNA: TGTGCCAGCAGCTTGGATCTCGGACAGGGGCTCTACAATGAGCAGTTCTTC

V: TRBV24-1
J: TRBJ2-3
size: -
D: TRBD2
CDR3: CATSGVAGGPDTQYF
DNA: TGTGCCACCAGTGGCGTTGCGGGAGGGCCAGATACGCAGTATTTT

V: TRBV7-2
J: TRBJ2-5
size: -
D: TRBD1
CDR3: CASSLGQGLEETQYF
DNA: TGTGCCAGCAGCTTAGGACAGGGTTTGGAAGAGACCCAGTACTTC

V: TRBV12-3/TRBV12-4
J: TRBJ2-6
size: -
D: -
CDR3: CASQRSGANVLTF
DNA: TGTGCCAGTCAGCGTTCCGGGGCCAACGTCCTGACTTTC

V: TRBV30
J: TRBJ2-5
size: -
D: -
CDR3: CAWGGPIETQYF
DNA: TGTGCCTGGGGGGGACCCATCGAGACCCAGTACTTC

V: TRBV6-5
J: TRBJ2-2
size: -
D: -
CDR3: CASTGSRDTGELFF
DNA: TGTGCCAGCACAGGGAGTCGCGACACCGGGGAGCTGTTTTTT

V: TRBV11-2
J: TRBJ2-3
size: -
D: -
CDR3: CASSLGGRGVTDTQYF
DNA: TGTGCCAGCAGCTTAGGTGGCAGGGGGGTCACAGATACGCAGTATTTT

V: TRBV28
J: TRBJ2-5
size: -
D: -
CDR3: CASNTQGGNQETQYF
DNA: TGTGCCAGCAACACCCAGGGTGGGAACCAAGAGACCCAGTACTTC

V: TRBV9
J: TRBJ2-2
size: -
D: TRBD2
CDR3: CASSVTSGRRPGELFF
DNA: TGTGCCAGCAGCGTCACTAGCGGGAGGCGTCCCGGGGAGCTGTTTTTT

V: TRBV2
J: TRBJ2-4
size: few
D: TRBD1
CDR3: CASRTRDRGQDIQYF
DNA: TGTGCCAGCAGAACCCGGGACAGGGGGCAGGACATTCAGTACTTC

V: TRBV23-1
J: TRBJ2-6
size: -
D: TRBD1
CDR3: CASSQSPGTGGANSGANVLTF
DNA: TGCGCCAGCAGTCAATCCCCCGGGACAGGGGGCGCCAACTCTGGGGCCAACGTCCTGACTTTC

V: TRBV27
J: TRBJ2-1
size: -
D: -
CDR3: CASRTLSEQFF
DNA: TGTGCCAGCAGAACCCTCAGTGAGCAGTTCTTC

V: TRBV2
J: TRBJ2-7
size: -
D: TRBD2
CDR3: CASRSRGSANYEQYF
DNA: TGTGCCAGCAGGTCGCGCGGGAGCGCTAACTACGAGCAGTACTTC

V: TRBV19
J: TRBJ1-5
size: -
D: TRBD1
CDR3: CASTLGQANQPQHF
DNA: TGTGCCAGTACCCTGGGACAGGCCAATCAGCCCCAGCATTTT

V: TRBV19
J: TRBJ2-7
size: -
D: TRBD1
CDR3: CASSPALGQGYEQYF
DNA: TGTGCCAGTTCCCCGGCTTTGGGACAGGGATACGAGCAGTACTTC

V: TRBV9
J: TRBJ1-2
size: -
D: -
CDR3: CASSGTHYGYTF
DNA: TGTGCCAGCTCCGGGACCCACTATGGCTACACCTTC

V: TRBV13
J: TRBJ1-2
size: -
D: -
CDR3: CASSASTEPNYGYTF
DNA: TGTGCCAGCAGCGCCTCGACCGAACCTAACTATGGCTACACCTTC

V: TRBV15
J: TRBJ1-5
size: once
D: TRBD1
CDR3: CATSLNRGGQPQHF
DNA: TGTGCCACCAGCCTTAACAGGGGCGGTCAGCCCCAGCATTTT

V: TRBV24-1
J: TRBJ2-3
size: -
D: TRBD1
CDR3: CATSDRNRDRGQRDTQYF
DNA: TGTGCCACCAGTGACCGAAACCGGGACAGGGGGCAGAGAGATACGCAGTATTTT

V: TRBV28
J: TRBJ2-3
size: -
D: -
CDR3: CASSFSGHSTDTQYF
DNA: TGTGCCAGCAGTTTTTCGGGACATAGCACAGATACGCAGTATTTT

V: TRBV18
J: TRBJ2-2
size: -
D: -
CDR3: CASSPYFSGDGVTGELFF
DNA: TGTGCCAGCTCACCATATTTTTCGGGGGACGGAGTAACCGGGGAGCTGTTTTTT

V: TRBV2
J: TRBJ2-5
size: -
D: TRBD2
CDR3: CASSNGLAQETQYF
DNA: TGTGCCAGCAGCAACGGACTAGCTCAAGAGACCCAGTACTTC

V: TRBV20-1
J: TRBJ2-5
size: -
D: TRBD2
CDR3: CSASGTSGRSWQETQYF
DNA: TGCAGTGCTAGTGGGACTAGCGGGAGGTCTTGGCAGGAGACCCAGTACTTC

V: TRBV4-3
J: TRBJ2-1
size: -
D: TRBD2
CDR3: CASSQDVLAGGEQFF
DNA: TGCGCCAGCAGCCAAGATGTCCTAGCGGGGGGGGAGCAGTTCTTC

V: TRBV29-1
J: TRBJ2-3
size: -
D: TRBD2
CDR3: CSVVSGGAYTQYF
DNA: TGCAGCGTTGTAAGCGGGGGGGCCTATACGCAGTATTTT

V: TRBV9
J: TRBJ2-1
size: -
D: TRBD2
CDR3: CASSVSKSGGNKQFF
DNA: TGTGCCAGCAGCGTATCTAAGAGCGGGGGTAACAAGCAGTTCTTC

V: TRBV9
J: TRBJ2-3
size: -
D: TRBD2
CDR3: CASSVGGGLGNTDTQYF
DNA: TGTGCCAGCAGCGTAGGGGGCGGACTAGGCAACACAGATACGCAGTATTTT